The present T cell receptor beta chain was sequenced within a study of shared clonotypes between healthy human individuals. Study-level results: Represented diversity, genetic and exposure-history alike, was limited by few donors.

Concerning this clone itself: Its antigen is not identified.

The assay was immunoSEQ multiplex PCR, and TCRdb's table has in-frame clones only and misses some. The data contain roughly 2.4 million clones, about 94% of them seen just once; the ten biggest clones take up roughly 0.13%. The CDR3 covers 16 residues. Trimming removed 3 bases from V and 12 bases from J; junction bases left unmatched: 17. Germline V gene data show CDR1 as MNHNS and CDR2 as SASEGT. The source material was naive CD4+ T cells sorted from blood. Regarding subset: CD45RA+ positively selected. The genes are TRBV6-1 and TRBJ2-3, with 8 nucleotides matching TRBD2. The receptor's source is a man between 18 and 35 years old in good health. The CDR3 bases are TGTGCCAGCAGTGAGCAGACAGAAATAGCGGGATACGGCCAGTATTTT. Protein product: CASSEQTEIAGYGQYF.